This T cell receptor (beta chain) is drawn from a study of T-cell reconstitution after alpha-beta-depleted transplantation in children. Study outcomes and limitations: Surviving recipient T cells and intrathymic progenitors accounted for some patients' high TCRbeta diversity at day 60. Approximately two months post-transplant, alpha-beta T cells reportedly originated from several hundred expanded graft clones.

V shed 0 bases and J shed 0 bases, with 10 bases lying between them. Germline V gives CDR1 SGHRS, CDR2 YFSETQ. CDR3 size: 16 residues. This clonotype came up a few times. What it recognizes is unknown. Unique molecular identifiers were incorporated during preparation of the TCRbeta library. A single record per CDR3 protein comes from TCRdb applying MiXCR to the PCR reads. The data contain about 980,000 distinct CDR3 sequences, about 30% of them singletons. This material consisted of PBMCs, mostly from graft donor cells, taken 360 days after TCRalphabeta/CD19-depleted stem cell transplant. The receptor comes from a boy less than two years old who had a stem cell transplant for SCID, so the T cells may come from the graft donor. The chain is built from TRBV5-1 and TRBJ2-1, with D perhaps being TRBD1 or TRBD2 (5 bases each). The CDR3 DNA sequence: TGCGCCAGCAGCTTGGAGGCAGGGAGCTCCTACAATGAGCAGTTCTTC. Encoded protein: CASSLEAGSSYNEQFF. The variable domain in full, with the rest retrieved from reference TRBV5-1 and TRBJ2-1, is KAGVTQTPRYLIKTRGQQVTLSCSPISGHRSVSWYQQTPGQGLQFLFEYFSETQRNKGNFPGRFSGRQFSNSRSEMNVSTLELGDSALYLCASSLEAGSSYNEQFFGPGTRLTVL.